Sequencing of this T cell receptor beta chain was carried out in a study of T cell repertoires in cytomegalovirus infection. Looking at the study overall: Researchers turned to recently identified HLA-C-restricted CMV epitopes as well as well-studied HLA-B-restricted ones. Signatures in public TCR beta sequences pointed to both CMV infection and matching HLA type.

Study-level findings and limits: Carriers of CMV plus the relevant HLA were identified by cumulative public TCR beta family frequency. The ex vivo response was dominated by HLA-C-restricted CMV-specific TCR beta clonotypes.

Details on this clonotype: Antigen: not known.

MiXCR, applied by TCRdb to the reads, yields one record per CDR3 protein. The sample consists of approximately 340,000 distinct CDR3 sequences, 25% to 35% of them appearing once. The sequence was collected from a human donor in good health (CMV status not recorded). Some clones in this sample may be carry-over from other donors' samples. The input for sequencing was cultured PBMCs, taken from culture after CMV antigen stimulation.

The CDR3 reads CSARDLGFQETQYF. CDR3 DNA sequence: TGCAGTGCTAGAGATTTGGGCTTCCAAGAGACCCAGTACTTC. The J gene is TRBJ2-5, the V gene TRBV20-1; no firm D call. Germline CDR1 reads DFQATT; CDR2 reads SNEGSKA (reference sequence). This CDR3 has 14 amino acids. The V end lost 0 bases, the J end lost 1 base, and 9 bases lay between the germline ends.